These 20 T cell receptor beta chains were all obtained from the same sample, sequenced in a study of cytomegalovirus exposure and HLA in healthy donors. Profiling relied on immunoSEQ multiplex PCR, and the TCRdb table lists in-frame clones only, not all of them. The table records fewer than 120,000 clones, more than 75% of them present only once. Material for sequencing was PBMCs. These receptors were taken from a woman between 25 and 40 years old in good health and CMV-seropositive.

This chain joins TRBV5-1 and TRBJ1-2; no reliable D call. The CDR3 sequence is 14 residues long. V gave up 0 bases and J gave up 5 bases, with 11 bases separating them. Germline values: CDR1 SGHRS, CDR2 YFSETQ. The CDR3 here is CASSLEIPGYGYTF. The CDR3 DNA is TGCGCCAGCAGCTTGGAGATTCCGGGGTATGGCTACACCTTC.

The chain links TRBV30 to TRBJ1-1, with a weak D call TRBD1 (5 bases). This CDR3 contains 13 residues. Trimming left V 3 bases short and J 0 bases short, with 8 bases between. Germline V gene lookup returns CDR1 GTSNPN and CDR2 SVGIG (reference sequence). CDR3 DNA: TGTGCCTGGAGATCAGGGATGAACACTGAAGCTTTCTTT. Residues: CAWRSGMNTEAFF.

As DNA, the CDR3 is TGTGCCAGCAGTGCCTCGACATCGAACCCCGAGCAGTACTTC. Encoded protein: CASSASTSNPEQYF. The rearrangement joins TRBV2 to TRBJ2-7, with D hard to call. The CDR3 sequence is 14 residues long. Trimming cost V 4 bases and J 6 bases, with 16 bases left between them. The germline gives CDR1 SNHLY, CDR2 FYNNEI.

The chain is built from TRBV10-2 and TRBJ1-1, with 11 bases fitting TRBD1. From germline, CDR1 is WSHSY and CDR2 SAAADI. V lost 6 bases to trimming and J lost 4 bases; unmatched junction nucleotides: 4. The CDR3 totals 14 residues. This chain's CDR3 is CASRGGTGGTEAFF. The CDR3 DNA reads as TGCGCCAGCAGGGGGGGGACAGGGGGCACTGAAGCTTTCTTT.

V usage is TRBV4-3 and J usage is TRBJ1-4; 9 bases fit TRBD1. The CDR3 sequence is 15 residues long. V shed 2 bases, J shed 6 bases, and the junction held 4 bases outside the gene matches. Germline loops: CDR1 LGHNA, CDR2 YSLEER. CDR3 nucleotide sequence: TGCGCCAGCAGCCAAAACAGGGGGCCGGATGAAAAACTGTTTTTT. Protein product: CASSQNRGPDEKLFF.

The chain links TRBV4-1 to TRBJ1-5; 11 nucleotides align to TRBD1. V gave up 3 bases and J gave up 6 bases; unmatched junction bases: 10. The CDR3 is made up of 17 amino acids. The germline V gene encodes CDR1 MGHRA and CDR2 YSYEKL. CDR3 nucleotides: TGCGCCAGCAGCCATCACCCGGGACAGGGGGACCTTCAGCCCCAGCATTTT. Amino acid sequence: CASSHHPGQGDLQPQHF.

The rearrangement links TRBV25-1 to TRBJ2-3; no firm D call. V was shortened by 8 bases and J by 5 bases, with 8 bases between the two germline ends. This CDR3 is built from 11 residues. Germline V gives CDR1 MGHDK, CDR2 SYGVNS. CDR3 region: CASRGGDTQYF. The CDR3 coding sequence is TGTGCCAGCCGAGGTGGAGATACGCAGTATTTT.

The rearrangement links TRBV7-9 to TRBJ2-1; 11 positions agree with TRBD2. The junction had 10 bases not matched to a gene; V was cut back by 5 bases and J by 7 bases. Germline V gene lookup returns CDR1 SEHNR and CDR2 FQNEAQ (reference sequence). CDR3 length equals 16 residues. CDR3 nucleotide sequence: TGTGCCAGCAGCCAGATTAGCGGGAGGGCCGTTAATGAGCAGTTCTTC. Protein sequence: CASSQISGRAVNEQFF.

The gene calls are TRBV6-5 and TRBJ2-7; TRBD1 agrees at 7 bases. V was pared by 2 bases and J by 3 bases, with 1 base of the junction left unmatched. This CDR3 is built from 13 residues. CDR1 and CDR2 from the germline V gene are MNHEY and SVGAGI. The CDR3 DNA is TGTGCCAGCAGTTACGGGACAGACTACGAGCAGTACTTC. Its translation is CASSYGTDYEQYF.

This clone was picked up one time. The rearrangement uses TRBV4-2 and TRBJ2-5, with TRBD1 identical over 8 bases. Trimming cost V 1 base and J 5 bases; bases outside gene matches: 9. The V gene's germline CDR1 is LGHNA and CDR2 YNFKEQ. The CDR3 totals 16 residues. CDR3 sequence reads: CASSQASGQGDETQYF. CDR3 sequence (DNA): TGTGCCAGCAGCCAAGCATCCGGACAGGGTGATGAGACCCAGTACTTC.

This clone was seen a single time. This chain connects TRBV7-6 to TRBJ2-7, with a possible D match to TRBD1 (6 bases). The germline V gene encodes CDR1 SGHVS and CDR2 FNYEAQ. This CDR3 spans 12 amino acids. V was clipped by 5 bases and J by 6 bases, with 11 bases between them. The CDR3 reads CASSPIRGEQYF. The CDR3 DNA sequence: TGTGCCAGCAGCCCCATCAGGGGCGAGCAGTACTTC. Using reference TRBV7-6 and TRBJ2-7 for the parts outside the CDR3, the full variable domain is GAGVSQSPRYKVTKRGQDVALRCDPISGHVSLYWYRQALGQGPEFLTYFNYEAQQDKSGLPNDRFSAERPEGSISTLTIQRTEQRDSAMYRCASSPIRGEQYFGPGTRLTVT.

The chain combines TRBV6-4 with TRBJ1-1; D gene unclear. Germline V CDR1 and CDR2: MRHNA, SNTAGT. The CDR3 runs 12 residues. V gave up 11 bases and J gave up 1 base, with 11 bases separating them. The CDR3 DNA follows: TGTGCCTCCTGGGAGGGGAACACTGAAGCTTTCTTT. Protein sequence: CASWEGNTEAFF.

V gene TRBV5-1 combines with J gene TRBJ1-6; tentative D call: TRBD1 (5 bases). This CDR3 has 16 residues. V lost 0 bases to trimming and J lost 0 bases, with 7 bases between them. The germline gives CDR1 SGHRS, CDR2 YFSETQ. The CDR3 DNA sequence: TGCGCCAGCAGCTTGGACAGGCTCTCCTATAATTCACCCCTCCACTTT. Translating gives CASSLDRLSYNSPLHF.

The chain employs TRBV18 and TRBJ1-1; the D gene is possibly TRBD1 (5 bases). Germline-derived CDR1 and CDR2 are KGHSH and LQKENI. This CDR3 spans 17 amino acids. V shed 1 base and J shed 7 bases, with 22 bases lying between them. The CDR3 spells CASSPLGLWGGRIEAFF. For the CDR3, the DNA is TGTGCCAGCTCACCACTAGGGCTATGGGGCGGTCGTATTGAAGCTTTCTTT.

The chain uses TRBV9 and TRBJ2-1; TRBD1 matches at 10 bases. Germline lookup yields CDR1 SGDLS and CDR2 YYNGEE. This CDR3 is 16 amino acids long. Trimming at V came to 2 bases and at J to 5 bases, leaving 7 bases not matched to a gene. The CDR3 nucleotides are TGTGCCAGCAGCGTTTCCGGGACAGGGGACCACAATGAGCAGTTCTTC. Its translation: CASSVSGTGDHNEQFF. Full variable domain (outside the CDR3, taken from reference TRBV9 and TRBJ2-1): DSGVTQTPKHLITATGQRVTLRCSPRSGDLSVYWYQQSLDQGLQFLIQYYNGEERAKGNILERFSAQQFPDLHSELNLSSLELGDSALYFCASSVSGTGDHNEQFFGPGTRLTVL.

V is TRBV6-5 and J is TRBJ2-7, with unresolved D. CDR1 and CDR2 from the germline V gene are MNHEY and SVGAGI. Deletions cut 0 bases from V and 3 bases from J, with 6 bases between. The CDR3 is 13 amino acids. The CDR3 DNA reads as TGTGCCAGCAGTTACTCGGGCAGCTACGAGCAGTACTTC. Translating gives CASSYSGSYEQYF.

The genes are TRBV15 and TRBJ1-3, with no clear D. Germline V lookup: CDR1 LNHNV, CDR2 YYDKDF (reference sequence). This CDR3 region has 14 residues. Deletions cut 0 bases from V and 4 bases from J, with 7 bases between. The CDR3 nucleotides are TGTGCCACCAGCAGAGATTATAGAGGAAACACCATATATTTT. It yields the protein CATSRDYRGNTIYF.

This clone was observed once. The chain is built from TRBV7-9 and TRBJ2-1, with 15 bases matching TRBD2. The germline V gene encodes CDR1 SEHNR and CDR2 FQNEAQ (reference sequence). The ends lost 5 bases at V and 2 bases at J; junction bases unmatched: 7. CDR3 length equals 18 residues. The DNA for the CDR3 is TGTGCCAGCAGCCCGGGACTAGCGGGAGGCTCCCCCTACAATGAGCAGTTCTTC. The encoded protein is CASSPGLAGGSPYNEQFF.

The chain employs TRBV28 and TRBJ2-1; weak D call: TRBD2 (5 bases). There are 16 residues in the CDR3. Germline V lookup: CDR1 MDHEN, CDR2 SYDVKM. With 3 bases removed from V and 1 base from J, the gap between germline ends came to 13 bases. The CDR3 loop reads CASSFEGFNSYNEQFF. The CDR3 DNA sequence: TGTGCCAGCAGTTTTGAGGGATTCAATTCCTACAATGAGCAGTTCTTC.

This chain uses TRBV7-9 with TRBJ2-5; 9 nucleotides align to TRBD2. Per the germline V gene, CDR1 is SEHNR and CDR2 is FQNEAQ (reference sequence). V lost 5 bases, J lost 4 bases, and 11 bases stayed unmatched. The CDR3 covers 16 residues. The CDR3, as DNA: TGTGCCAGCAGCCCCCGGCTAGCGGGAAGAATAGAGACCCAGTACTTC. This codes for CASSPRLAGRIETQYF.